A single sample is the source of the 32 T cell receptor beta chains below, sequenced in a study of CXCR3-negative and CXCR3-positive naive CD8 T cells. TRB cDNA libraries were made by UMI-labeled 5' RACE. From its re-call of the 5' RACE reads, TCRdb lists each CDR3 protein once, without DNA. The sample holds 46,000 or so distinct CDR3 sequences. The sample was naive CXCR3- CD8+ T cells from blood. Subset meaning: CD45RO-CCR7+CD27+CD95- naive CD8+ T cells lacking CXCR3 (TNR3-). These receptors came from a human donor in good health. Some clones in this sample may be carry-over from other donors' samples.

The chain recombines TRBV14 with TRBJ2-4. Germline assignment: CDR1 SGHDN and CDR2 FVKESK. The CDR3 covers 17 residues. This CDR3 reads CASSQAFRQEAKNIQYF.

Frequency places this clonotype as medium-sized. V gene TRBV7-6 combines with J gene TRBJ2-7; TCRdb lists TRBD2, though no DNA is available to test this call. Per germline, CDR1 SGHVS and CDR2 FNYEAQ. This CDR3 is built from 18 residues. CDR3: CASSFEIAGGRSSYEQYF.

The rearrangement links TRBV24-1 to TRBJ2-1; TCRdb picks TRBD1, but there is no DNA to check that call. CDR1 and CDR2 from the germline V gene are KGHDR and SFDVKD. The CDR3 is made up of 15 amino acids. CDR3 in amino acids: CAARSGREEYNEQFF.

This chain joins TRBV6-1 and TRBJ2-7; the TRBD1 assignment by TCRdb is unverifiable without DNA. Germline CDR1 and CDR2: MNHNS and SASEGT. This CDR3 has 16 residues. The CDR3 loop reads CASSVPLFTTRYEQYF.

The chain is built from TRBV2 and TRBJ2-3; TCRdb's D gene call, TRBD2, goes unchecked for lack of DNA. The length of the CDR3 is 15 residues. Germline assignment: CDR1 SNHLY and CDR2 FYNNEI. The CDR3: CASSEGGSATDTQYF.

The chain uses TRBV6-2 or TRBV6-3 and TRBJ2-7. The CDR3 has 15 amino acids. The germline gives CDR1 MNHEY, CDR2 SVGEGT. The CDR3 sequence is CASSKTVTPFYEQYF.

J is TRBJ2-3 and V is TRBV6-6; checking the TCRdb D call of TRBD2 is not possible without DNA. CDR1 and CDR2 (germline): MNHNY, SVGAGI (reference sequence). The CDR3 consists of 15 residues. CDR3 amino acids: CASSYSATELGASYF.

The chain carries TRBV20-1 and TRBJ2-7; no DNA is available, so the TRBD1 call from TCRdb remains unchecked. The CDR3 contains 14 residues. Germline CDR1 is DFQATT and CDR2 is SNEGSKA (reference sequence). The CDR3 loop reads CSARAGADFYEQYF.

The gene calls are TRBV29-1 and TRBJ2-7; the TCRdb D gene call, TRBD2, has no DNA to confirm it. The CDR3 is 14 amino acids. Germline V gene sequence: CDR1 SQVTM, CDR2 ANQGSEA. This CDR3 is CSVEDDVRGYEQYF.

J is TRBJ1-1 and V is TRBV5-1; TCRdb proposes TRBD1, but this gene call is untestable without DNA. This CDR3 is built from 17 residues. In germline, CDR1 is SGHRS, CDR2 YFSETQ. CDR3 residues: CASSLGGSVVGDTEAFF.

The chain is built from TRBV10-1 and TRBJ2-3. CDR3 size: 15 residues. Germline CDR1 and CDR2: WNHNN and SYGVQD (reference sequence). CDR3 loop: CASSTSRESTDTQYF.

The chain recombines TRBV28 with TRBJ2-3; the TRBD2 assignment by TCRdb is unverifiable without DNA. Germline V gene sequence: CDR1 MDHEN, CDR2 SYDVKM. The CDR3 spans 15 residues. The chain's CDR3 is CASSSGGVSTDTQYF.

This CDR3 reads CASSLGTPDGQGRPQYF. The chain recombines TRBV27 with TRBJ2-3; TCRdb's D gene call, TRBD1, goes unchecked for lack of DNA. This CDR3 region has 17 residues. The V gene's germline CDR1 is MNHEY and CDR2 SMNVEV (reference sequence).

The CDR3 is CSVEDGRALYNEQFF. The V and J genes are TRBV29-1 and TRBJ2-1; with no DNA, the TCRdb D assignment of TRBD2 cannot be verified. The germline V gene encodes CDR1 SQVTM and CDR2 ANQGSEA. CDR3 length equals 15 residues.

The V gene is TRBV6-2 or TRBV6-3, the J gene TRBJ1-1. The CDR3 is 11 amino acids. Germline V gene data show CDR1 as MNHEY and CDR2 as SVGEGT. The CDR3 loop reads CASSPNTEAFF.

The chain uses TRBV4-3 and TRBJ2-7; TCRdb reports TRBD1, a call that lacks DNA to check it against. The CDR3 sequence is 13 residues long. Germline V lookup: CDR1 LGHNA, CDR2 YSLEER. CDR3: CASSQDQGGEQYF.

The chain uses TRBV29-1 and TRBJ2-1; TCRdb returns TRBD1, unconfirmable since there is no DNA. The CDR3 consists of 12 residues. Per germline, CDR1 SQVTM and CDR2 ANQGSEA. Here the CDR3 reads CSVNLRGREQFF.

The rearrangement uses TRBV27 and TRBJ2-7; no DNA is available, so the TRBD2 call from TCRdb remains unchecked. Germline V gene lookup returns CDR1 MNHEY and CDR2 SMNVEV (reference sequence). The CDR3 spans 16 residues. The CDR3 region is CASSLGAAGSGYEQYF.

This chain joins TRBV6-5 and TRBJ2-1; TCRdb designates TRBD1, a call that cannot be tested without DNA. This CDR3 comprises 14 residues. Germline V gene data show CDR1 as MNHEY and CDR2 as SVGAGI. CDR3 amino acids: CASSYQGAYNEQFF.

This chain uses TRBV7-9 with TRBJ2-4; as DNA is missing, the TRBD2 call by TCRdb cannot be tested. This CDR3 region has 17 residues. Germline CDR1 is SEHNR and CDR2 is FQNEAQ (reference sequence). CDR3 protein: CASSSTGLAGAKNIQYF.

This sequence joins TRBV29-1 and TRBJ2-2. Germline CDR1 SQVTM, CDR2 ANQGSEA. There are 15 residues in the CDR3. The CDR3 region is CSVEWETANTGELFF.

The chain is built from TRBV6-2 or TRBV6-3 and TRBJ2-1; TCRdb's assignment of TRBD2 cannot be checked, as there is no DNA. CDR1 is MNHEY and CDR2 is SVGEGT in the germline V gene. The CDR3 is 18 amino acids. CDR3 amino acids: CASSYSESGGARDDEQFF.

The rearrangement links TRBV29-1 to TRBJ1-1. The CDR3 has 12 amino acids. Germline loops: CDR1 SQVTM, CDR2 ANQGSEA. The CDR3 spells CSVEPENTEAFF.

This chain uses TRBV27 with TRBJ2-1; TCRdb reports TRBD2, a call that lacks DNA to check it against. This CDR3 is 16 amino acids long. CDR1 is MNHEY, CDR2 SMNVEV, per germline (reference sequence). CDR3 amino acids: CASSLRERSSYNEQFF.

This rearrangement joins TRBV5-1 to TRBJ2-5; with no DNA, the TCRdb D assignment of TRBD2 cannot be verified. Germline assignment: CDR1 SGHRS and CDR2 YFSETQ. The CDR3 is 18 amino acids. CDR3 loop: CASSPYGPLAGTQETQYF.

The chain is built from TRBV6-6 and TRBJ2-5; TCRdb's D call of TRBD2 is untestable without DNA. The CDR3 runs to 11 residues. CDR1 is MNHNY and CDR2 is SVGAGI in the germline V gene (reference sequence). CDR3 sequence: CASRNGGDQYF.

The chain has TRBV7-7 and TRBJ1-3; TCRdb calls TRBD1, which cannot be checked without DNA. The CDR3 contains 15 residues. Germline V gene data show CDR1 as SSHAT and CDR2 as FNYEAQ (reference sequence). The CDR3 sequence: CASSPGPYSGNTIYF.

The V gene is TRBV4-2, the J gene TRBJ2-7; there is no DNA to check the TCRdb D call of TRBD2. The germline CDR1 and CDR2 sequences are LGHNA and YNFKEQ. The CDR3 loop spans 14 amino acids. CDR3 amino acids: CASSQERLAGVGYF.

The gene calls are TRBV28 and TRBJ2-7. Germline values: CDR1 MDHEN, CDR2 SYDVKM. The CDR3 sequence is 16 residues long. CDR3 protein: CASSPLETASSYEQYF.

The CDR3 sequence: CASTLGQGFNTEAFF. The chain links TRBV19 to TRBJ1-1; TCRdb designates TRBD1, a call that cannot be tested without DNA. This CDR3 has 15 amino acids. CDR1 LNHDA and CDR2 SQIVND come from the germline V gene (reference sequence).

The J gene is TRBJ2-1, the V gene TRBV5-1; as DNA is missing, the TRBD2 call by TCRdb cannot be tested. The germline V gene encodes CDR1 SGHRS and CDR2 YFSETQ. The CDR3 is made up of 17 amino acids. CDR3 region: CASSSLGGGDTTNEQFF.

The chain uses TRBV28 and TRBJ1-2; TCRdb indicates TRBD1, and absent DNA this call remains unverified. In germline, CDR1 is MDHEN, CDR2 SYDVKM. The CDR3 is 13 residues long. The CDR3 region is CASSFDRDYGYTF.